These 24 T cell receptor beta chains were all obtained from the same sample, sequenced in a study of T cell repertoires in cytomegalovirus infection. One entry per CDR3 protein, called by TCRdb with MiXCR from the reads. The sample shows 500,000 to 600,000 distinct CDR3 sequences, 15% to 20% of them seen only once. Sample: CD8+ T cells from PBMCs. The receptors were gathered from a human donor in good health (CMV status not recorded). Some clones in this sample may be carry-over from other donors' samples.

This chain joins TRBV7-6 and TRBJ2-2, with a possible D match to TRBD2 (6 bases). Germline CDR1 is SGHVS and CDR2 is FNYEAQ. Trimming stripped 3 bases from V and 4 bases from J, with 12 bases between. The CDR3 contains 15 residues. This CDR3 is CASSLHGRGTGELFF. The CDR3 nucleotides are TGTGCCAGCAGCTTGCACGGGCGGGGCACCGGGGAGCTGTTTTTT.

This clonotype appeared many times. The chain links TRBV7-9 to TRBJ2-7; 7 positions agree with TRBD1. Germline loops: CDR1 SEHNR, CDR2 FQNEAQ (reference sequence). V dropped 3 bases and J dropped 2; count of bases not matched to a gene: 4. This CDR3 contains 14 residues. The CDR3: CASSLGQSPYEQYF. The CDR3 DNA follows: TGTGCCAGCAGCTTGGGACAGTCCCCCTACGAGCAGTACTTC.

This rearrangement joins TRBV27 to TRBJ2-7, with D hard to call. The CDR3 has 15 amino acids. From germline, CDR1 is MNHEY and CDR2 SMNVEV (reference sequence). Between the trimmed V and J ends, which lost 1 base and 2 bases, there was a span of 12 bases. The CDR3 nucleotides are TGTGCCAGCAGTTTATATCCCGGCAGCCCCTACGAGCAGTACTTC. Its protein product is CASSLYPGSPYEQYF.

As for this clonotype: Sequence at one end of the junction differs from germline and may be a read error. The CDR3 region has the DNA TGTGCAAGCAGTTTGAAGGTGGGCCTTTGGGGCTACACCTTC. Translated, it gives CASSLKVGLWGYTF. The rearrangement uses TRBV27 and TRBJ1-2; no clear D. This CDR3 has 14 residues. The germline gives CDR1 MNHEY, CDR2 SMNVEV (reference sequence).

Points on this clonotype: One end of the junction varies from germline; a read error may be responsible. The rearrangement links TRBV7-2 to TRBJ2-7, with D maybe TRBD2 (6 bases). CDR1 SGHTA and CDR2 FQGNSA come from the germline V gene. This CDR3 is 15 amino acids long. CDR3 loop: CASSLVPGDSYVQDF. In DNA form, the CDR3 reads TGTGCCAGCAGCTTAGTGCCGGGAGATTCCTACGTGCAGGACTTC.

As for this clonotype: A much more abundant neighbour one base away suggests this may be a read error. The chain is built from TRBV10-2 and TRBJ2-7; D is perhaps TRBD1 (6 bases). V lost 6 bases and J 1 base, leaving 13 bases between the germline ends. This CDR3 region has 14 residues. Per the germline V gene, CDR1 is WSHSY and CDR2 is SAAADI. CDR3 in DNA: TGCGCCAGCAGAGTTGCGGACAGTTCCTACGAGCAGTACTTC. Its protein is CASRVADSSYEQYF.

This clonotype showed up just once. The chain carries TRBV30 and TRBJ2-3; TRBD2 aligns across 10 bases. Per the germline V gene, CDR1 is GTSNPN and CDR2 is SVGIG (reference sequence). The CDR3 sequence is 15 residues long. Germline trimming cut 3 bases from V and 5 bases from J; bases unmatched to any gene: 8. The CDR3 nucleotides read TGTGCCTGGAGGTTTACTAGCGGGACTAGAGATACGCAGTATTTT. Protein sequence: CAWRFTSGTRDTQYF.

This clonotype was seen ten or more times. The DNA for the CDR3 is TGTGCCAGCAGCGTGACTGGGGTAGGAGGTACTAATGAGCAGTTCTTC. This translates into CASSVTGVGGTNEQFF. This chain joins TRBV7-8 and TRBJ2-1; perhaps TRBD2 as D (5 bases). Trimming pared 5 bases from V and 7 bases from J, leaving 21 bases between. The length of the CDR3 is 16 residues. The germline gives CDR1 SGHVS, CDR2 FQNEAQ.

Written as DNA, the CDR3 is TGTGCCAGCAGCGGGGGGAGGACATTCTATGGCTACACCTTC. Protein product: CASSGGRTFYGYTF. The V call is TRBV9, the J call TRBJ1-2; weak D call: TRBD1 (5 bases). Germline CDR1 and CDR2: SGDLS and YYNGEE. The CDR3 covers 14 residues. The V end lost 3 bases, the J end lost 4 bases, and 13 bases lay between the germline ends.

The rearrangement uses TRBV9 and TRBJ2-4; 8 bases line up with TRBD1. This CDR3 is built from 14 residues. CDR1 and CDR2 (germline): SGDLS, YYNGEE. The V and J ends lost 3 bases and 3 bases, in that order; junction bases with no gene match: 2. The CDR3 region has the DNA TGTGCCAGCAGCGCGGGACAGGACAAAAACATTCAGTACTTC. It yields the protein CASSAGQDKNIQYF.

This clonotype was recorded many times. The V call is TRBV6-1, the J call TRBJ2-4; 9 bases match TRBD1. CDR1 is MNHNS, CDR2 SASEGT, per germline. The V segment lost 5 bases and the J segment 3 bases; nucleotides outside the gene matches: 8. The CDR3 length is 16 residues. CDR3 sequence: CASSPRTGEDKNIQYF. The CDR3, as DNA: TGTGCCAGCAGTCCTAGGACAGGGGAGGACAAAAACATTCAGTACTTC.

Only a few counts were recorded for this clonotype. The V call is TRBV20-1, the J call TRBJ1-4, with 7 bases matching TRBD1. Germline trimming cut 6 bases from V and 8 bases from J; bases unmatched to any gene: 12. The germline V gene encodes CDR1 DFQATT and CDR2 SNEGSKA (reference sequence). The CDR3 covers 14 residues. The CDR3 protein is CSAVGRGPSEKLFF. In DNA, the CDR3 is TGCAGTGCCGTGGGGAGGGGGCCCTCGGAAAAACTGTTTTTT.

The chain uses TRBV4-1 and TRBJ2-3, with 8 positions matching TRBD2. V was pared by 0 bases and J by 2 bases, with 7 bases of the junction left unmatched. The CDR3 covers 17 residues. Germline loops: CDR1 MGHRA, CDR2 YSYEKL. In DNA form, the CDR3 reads TGCGCCAGCAGCCAAGATCTAACTAGCGGTTTCACAGATACGCAGTATTTT. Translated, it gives CASSQDLTSGFTDTQYF.

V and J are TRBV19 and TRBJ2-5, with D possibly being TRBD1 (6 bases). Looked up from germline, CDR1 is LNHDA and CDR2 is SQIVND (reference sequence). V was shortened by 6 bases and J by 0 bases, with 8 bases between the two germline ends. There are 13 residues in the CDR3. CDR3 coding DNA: TGTGCCAGTAGCCACAGGGACCAAGAGACCCAGTACTTC. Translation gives CASSHRDQETQYF.

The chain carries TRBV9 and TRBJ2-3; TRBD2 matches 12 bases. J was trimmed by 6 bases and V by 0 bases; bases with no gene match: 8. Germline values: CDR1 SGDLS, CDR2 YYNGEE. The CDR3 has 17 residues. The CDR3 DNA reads TGTGCCAGCAGCGTAGCGGGGACTAGCGGGTCGAGGGATACGCAGTATTTT. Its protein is CASSVAGTSGSRDTQYF.

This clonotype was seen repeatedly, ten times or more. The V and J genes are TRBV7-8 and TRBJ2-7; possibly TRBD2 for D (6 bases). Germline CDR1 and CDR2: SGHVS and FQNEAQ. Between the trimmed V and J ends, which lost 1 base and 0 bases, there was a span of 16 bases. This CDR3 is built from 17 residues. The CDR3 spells CASSLGYLRDFSYEQYF. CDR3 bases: TGTGCCAGCAGCTTAGGCTATTTAAGGGACTTCTCCTACGAGCAGTACTTC.

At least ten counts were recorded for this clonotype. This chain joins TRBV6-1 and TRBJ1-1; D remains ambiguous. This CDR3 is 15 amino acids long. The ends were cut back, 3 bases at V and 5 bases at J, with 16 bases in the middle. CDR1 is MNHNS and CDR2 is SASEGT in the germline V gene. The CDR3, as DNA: TGTGCCAGCAGTGAGTGGGGTGAGCGGGGAACTGAAGCTTTCTTT. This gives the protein CASSEWGERGTEAFF.

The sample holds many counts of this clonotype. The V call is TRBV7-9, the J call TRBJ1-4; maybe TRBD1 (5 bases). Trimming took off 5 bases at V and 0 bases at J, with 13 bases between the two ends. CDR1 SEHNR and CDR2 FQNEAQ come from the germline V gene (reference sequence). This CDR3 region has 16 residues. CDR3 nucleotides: TGTGCCAGCAGCCCAACGCGGGGGGCAACTAATGAAAAACTGTTTTTT. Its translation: CASSPTRGATNEKLFF.

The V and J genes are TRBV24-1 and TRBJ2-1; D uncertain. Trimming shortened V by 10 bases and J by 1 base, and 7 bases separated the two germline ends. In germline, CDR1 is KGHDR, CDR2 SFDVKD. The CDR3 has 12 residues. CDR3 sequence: CATVGSYNEQFF. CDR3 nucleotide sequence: TGTGCCACTGTTGGATCCTACAATGAGCAGTTCTTC.

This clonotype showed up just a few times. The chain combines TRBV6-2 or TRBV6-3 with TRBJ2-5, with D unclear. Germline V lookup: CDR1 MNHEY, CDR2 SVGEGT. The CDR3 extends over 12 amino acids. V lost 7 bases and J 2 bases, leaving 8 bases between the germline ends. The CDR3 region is CASKDPQETQYF. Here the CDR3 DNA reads TGTGCCAGCAAGGATCCACAAGAGACCCAGTACTTC.

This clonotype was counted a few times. The CDR3 reads CATSRDRGLNEQYF. DNA for the CDR3: TGTGCCACCAGCAGGGACAGGGGATTAAACGAGCAGTACTTC. The gene calls are TRBV15 and TRBJ2-7, with 9 bases lining up with TRBD1. V shed 3 bases, J shed 5 bases, and the junction held 5 bases outside the gene matches. This CDR3 contains 14 residues. The germline V gene encodes CDR1 LNHNV and CDR2 YYDKDF (reference sequence).

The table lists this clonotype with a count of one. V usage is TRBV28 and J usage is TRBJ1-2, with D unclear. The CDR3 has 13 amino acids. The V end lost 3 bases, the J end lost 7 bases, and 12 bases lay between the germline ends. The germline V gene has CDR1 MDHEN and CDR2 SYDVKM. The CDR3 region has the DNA TGTGCCAGCAGTTTCTTGGATTATAGTGGCTACACCTTC. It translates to CASSFLDYSGYTF.

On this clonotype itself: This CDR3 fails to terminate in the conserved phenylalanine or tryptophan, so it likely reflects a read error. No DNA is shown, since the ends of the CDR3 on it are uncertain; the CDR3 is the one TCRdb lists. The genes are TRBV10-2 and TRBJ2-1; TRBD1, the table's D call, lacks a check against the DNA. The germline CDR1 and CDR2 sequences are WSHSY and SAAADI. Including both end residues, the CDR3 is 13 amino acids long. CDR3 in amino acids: CASSRDRGNEQLL.

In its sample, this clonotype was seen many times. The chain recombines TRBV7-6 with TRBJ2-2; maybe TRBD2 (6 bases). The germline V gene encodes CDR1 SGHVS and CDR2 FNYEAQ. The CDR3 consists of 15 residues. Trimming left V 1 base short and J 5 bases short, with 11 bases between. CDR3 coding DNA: TGTGCCAGCAGCTTAGGTGGGGGAGGAACCGGGGAGCTGTTTTTT. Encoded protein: CASSLGGGGTGELFF.